This T cell receptor (beta chain) was recovered during a study of T cell changes during pregnancy in multiple sclerosis. Trimming stripped 6 bases from V and 2 bases from J, with 8 bases between. The CDR3 contains 13 residues. Germline V lookup: CDR1 MNHEY, CDR2 SVGAGI. Sequencing was performed with immunoSEQ multiplex PCR; in TCRdb, only in-frame clones are kept and a portion is missing. The sample carries 30,000 to 45,000 clones, over 75% recorded once. The chain is built from TRBV6-5 and TRBJ1-5; D might be TRBD1 (6 bases). This TCR was sampled from a female donor with multiple sclerosis, enrolled in a pregnancy study. The sequencing used CD4+ T cells from peripheral blood mononuclear cells, collected in the third trimester of pregnancy. DNA for the CDR3: TGTGCCAGCAGCCGACAGGGCAATCAGCCCCAGCATTTT. As protein: CASSRQGNQPQHF.